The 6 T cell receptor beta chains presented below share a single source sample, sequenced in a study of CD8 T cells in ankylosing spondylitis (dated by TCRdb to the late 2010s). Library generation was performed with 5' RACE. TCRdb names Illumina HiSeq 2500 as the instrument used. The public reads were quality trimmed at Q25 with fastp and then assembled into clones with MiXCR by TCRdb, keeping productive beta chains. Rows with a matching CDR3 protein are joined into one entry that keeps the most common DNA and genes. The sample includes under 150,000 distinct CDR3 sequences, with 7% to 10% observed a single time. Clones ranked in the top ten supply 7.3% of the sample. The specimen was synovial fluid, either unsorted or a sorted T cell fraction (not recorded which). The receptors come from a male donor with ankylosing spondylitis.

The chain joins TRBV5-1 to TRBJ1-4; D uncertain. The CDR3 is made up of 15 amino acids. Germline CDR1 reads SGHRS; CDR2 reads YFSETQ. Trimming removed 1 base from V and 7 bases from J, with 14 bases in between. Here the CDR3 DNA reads TGCGCCAGCAGCTTGATCCGACCCTCGAGTGAAAAACTGTTTTTT. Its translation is CASSLIRPSSEKLFF.

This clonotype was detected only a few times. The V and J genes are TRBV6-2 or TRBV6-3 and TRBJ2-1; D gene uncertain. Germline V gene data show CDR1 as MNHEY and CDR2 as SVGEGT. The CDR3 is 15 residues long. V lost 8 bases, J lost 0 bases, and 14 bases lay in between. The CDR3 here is CASLRVGLSYNEQFF. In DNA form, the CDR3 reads TGTGCCAGCCTTAGAGTGGGTCTCTCCTACAATGAGCAGTTCTTC.

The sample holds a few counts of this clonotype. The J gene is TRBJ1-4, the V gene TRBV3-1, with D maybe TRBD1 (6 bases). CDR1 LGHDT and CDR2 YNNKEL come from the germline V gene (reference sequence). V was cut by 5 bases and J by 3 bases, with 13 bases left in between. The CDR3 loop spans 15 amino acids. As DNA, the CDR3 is TGTGCCAGCAGCTCCACCGGGGGCCCTAATGAAAAACTGTTTTTT. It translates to CASSSTGGPNEKLFF.

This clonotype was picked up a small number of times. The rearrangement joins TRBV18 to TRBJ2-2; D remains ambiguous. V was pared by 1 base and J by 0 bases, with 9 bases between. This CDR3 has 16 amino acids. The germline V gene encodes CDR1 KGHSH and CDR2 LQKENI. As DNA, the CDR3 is TGTGCCAGCTCACCACGTTTTTCAGCGAACACCGGGGAGCTGTTTTTT. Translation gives CASSPRFSANTGELFF.

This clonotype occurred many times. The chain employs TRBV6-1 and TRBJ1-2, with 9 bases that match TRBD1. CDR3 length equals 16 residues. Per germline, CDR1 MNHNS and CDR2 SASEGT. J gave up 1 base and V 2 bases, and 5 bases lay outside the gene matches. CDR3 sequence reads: CASSETGTGYNYGYTF. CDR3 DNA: TGTGCCAGCAGTGAAACCGGGACAGGGTATAACTATGGCTACACCTTC.

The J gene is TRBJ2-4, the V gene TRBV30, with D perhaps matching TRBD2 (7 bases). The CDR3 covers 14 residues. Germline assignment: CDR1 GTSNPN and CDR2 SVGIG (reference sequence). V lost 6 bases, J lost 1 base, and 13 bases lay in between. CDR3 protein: CACEGEGAKNIQYF. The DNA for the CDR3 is TGTGCCTGTGAGGGGGAGGGGGCCAAAAACATTCAGTACTTC. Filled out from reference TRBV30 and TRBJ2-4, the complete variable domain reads SQTIHQWPATLVQPVGSPLSLECTVEGTSNPNLYWYRQAAGRGLQLLFYSVGIGQISSEVPQNLSASRPQDRQFILSSKKLLLSDSGFYLCACEGEGAKNIQYFGAGTRLSVL.